This T cell receptor (beta chain) is drawn from a study of response to subunit inactivated influenza vaccine. Via MiXCR, TCRdb re-called the RT-PCR reads, giving one row per CDR3 protein. The sample shows 800,000 or so distinct CDR3 sequences, 21% of them seen only once. The CDR3 contains 17 residues. V dropped 0 bases and J dropped 5 bases, with 19 bases sitting between them. Per germline, CDR1 SGHRS and CDR2 YFSETQ. This clonotype was seen only a few times. This receptor was identified in a man aged 45 to 65 who received an inactivated influenza vaccine. Sequenced here: PBMCs from blood, sampled 5 days after vaccination. The chain uses TRBV5-1 and TRBJ2-3, with D perhaps TRBD2 (7 bases). CDR3 sequence (DNA): TGCGCCAGCAGCTTGGAGAATTACGCGGGGGCAGAAGATACGCAGTATTTT. Translation: CASSLENYAGAEDTQYF.